These 7 T cell receptor beta chains share one sample of origin, sequenced in a study of cytomegalovirus exposure and HLA in healthy donors. The PCR ran on 60 Vbeta and 13 Jbeta primers. Repertoires were generated with immunoSEQ multiplex PCR, while TCRdb's copy carries only in-frame clones and drops some. The sample holds more than 110,000 clones, about 84% seen once. The sequenced material came from PBMCs. Receptor source: a man in his fifties in good health and CMV-seronegative.

This clone was recorded once. This rearrangement joins TRBV27 to TRBJ2-5, with D possibly being TRBD1 (6 bases). CDR1 is MNHEY and CDR2 is SMNVEV in the germline V gene (reference sequence). This CDR3 region has 13 residues. With 5 bases removed from V and 5 bases from J, the gap between germline ends came to 12 bases. This chain's CDR3 is CASSPQGYETQYF. The CDR3 DNA reads TGTGCCAGCAGTCCGCAGGGGTACGAGACCCAGTACTTC.

The chain uses TRBV15 and TRBJ1-4, with 7 bases lining up with TRBD1. Germline V lookup: CDR1 LNHNV, CDR2 YYDKDF (reference sequence). The trim removed 3 bases at V and 3 bases at J, leaving 4 bases unmatched. CDR3 length: 15 amino acids. CDR3 DNA: TGTGCCACCAGCAGGACAGGGTTCTCTAATGAAAAACTGTTTTTT. The encoded protein is CATSRTGFSNEKLFF.

This clone has only one observation. The rearrangement joins TRBV7-8 to TRBJ1-5; no clear D. Germline V gene data show CDR1 as SGHVS and CDR2 as FQNEAQ. V was pared by 1 base and J by 0 bases, with 10 bases between. The CDR3 has 16 amino acids. CDR3 in DNA: TGTGCCAGCAGCTTAGAACAGCTTTATAGCAATCAGCCCCAGCATTTT. Residues: CASSLEQLYSNQPQHF.

This clone was found a few times. The chain joins TRBV15 to TRBJ2-3; TRBD1 is a possible D gene (6 bases). V gave up 1 base and J gave up 6 bases, with 14 bases separating them. Germline assignment: CDR1 LNHNV and CDR2 YYDKDF (reference sequence). CDR3 length: 15 residues. The CDR3 region has the DNA TGTGCCACCAGCAGAGCCCAGGGACAAGGGGATACGCAGTATTTT. It is translated as CATSRAQGQGDTQYF.

The gene calls are TRBV11-3 and TRBJ2-1; D uncertain. There are 14 residues in the CDR3. Deletions cut 8 bases from V and 1 base from J, with 12 bases between. The germline V gene has CDR1 SGHNT and CDR2 YENEEA. The CDR3 coding sequence is TGTGCCAGCGAAGAGATATCGTCCTACAATGAGCAGTTCTTC. Amino acid sequence: CASEEISSYNEQFF. The full variable domain, its missing parts supplied by reference TRBV11-3 and TRBJ2-1, is EAGVVQSPRYKIIEKKQPVAFWCNPISGHNTLYWYLQNLGQGPELLIRYENEEAVDDSQLPKDRFSAERLKGVDSTLKIQPAELGDSAVYLCASEEISSYNEQFFGPGTRLTVL.

Only a few counts were recorded for this clone. The V call is TRBV30, the J call TRBJ1-5, with TRBD1 matching 11 bases. CDR3 length: 14 amino acids. V shed 2 bases and J 6 bases; nucleotides not matched to a gene: 3. Germline CDR1 is GTSNPN and CDR2 is SVGIG (reference sequence). CDR3: CAWSQGTGGQPQHF. The CDR3 DNA reads TGTGCCTGGAGTCAGGGGACAGGGGGTCAGCCCCAGCATTTT.

The CDR3 reads CASSSGSGSAGQPQHF. Here the CDR3 DNA reads TGTGCCAGCAGCTCCGGAAGTGGAAGTGCGGGTCAGCCCCAGCATTTT. This chain connects TRBV7-2 to TRBJ1-5; no clear D. This CDR3 has 16 residues. Germline-derived CDR1 and CDR2 are SGHTA and FQGNSA. Trimming cost V 4 bases and J 6 bases, with 19 bases left between them.